What follows are 23 T cell receptor beta chains derived from one specimen sequenced in a study of blood T cell repertoires in COVID-19. Sequencing used immunoSEQ multiplex PCR; TCRdb keeps in-frame clones, though not all of them. The sample holds 150,000 or so clones, roughly four fifths seen once. Sequencing was carried out using peripheral blood. Receptors originate from a woman older than 75 with active or convalescent COVID-19.

The CDR3 bases are TGCGCCAGCAGCTCCCAGGCGGGGGGGCCAGAGACCCAGTACTTC. As protein: CASSSQAGGPETQYF. This rearrangement joins TRBV5-1 to TRBJ2-5; 9 nucleotides align to TRBD2. The CDR3 totals 15 residues. V gave up 3 bases and J gave up 4 bases; unmatched junction bases: 7. Per the germline V gene, CDR1 is SGHRS and CDR2 is YFSETQ. Supplemented by reference TRBV5-1 and TRBJ2-5, the full variable domain reads KAGVTQTPRYLIKTRGQQVTLSCSPISGHRSVSWYQQTPGQGLQFLFEYFSETQRNKGNFPGRFSGRQFSNSRSEMNVSTLELGDSALYLCASSSQAGGPETQYFGPGTRLLVL.

The chain uses TRBV20-1 and TRBJ1-2; D is perhaps TRBD1 (6 bases). V gave up 3 bases and J gave up 5 bases, with 22 bases separating them. The CDR3 is 16 residues long. Germline CDR1 is DFQATT and CDR2 is SNEGSKA (reference sequence). The DNA of the CDR3 is TGCAGTGCTAGTCTTTCTTCCGGGGGGCTTTGGTATGGCTACACCTTC. Protein sequence: CSASLSSGGLWYGYTF.

The chain uses TRBV5-1 and TRBJ2-1; D possibly corresponds to TRBD1 (5 bases). CDR1 SGHRS and CDR2 YFSETQ come from the germline V gene. The V gene lost 4 bases and the J gene lost 8 bases, with 19 bases spanning the gap. The CDR3 length is 15 residues. This chain's CDR3 is CASSLPAGAFDEQFF. The DNA of the CDR3 is TGCGCCAGCAGCCTCCCGGCTGGGGCTTTCGATGAGCAGTTCTTC.

This clone has more than one count but fewer than ten. The chain has TRBV9 and TRBJ2-2, with D perhaps matching TRBD2 (5 bases). The CDR3 sequence is 16 residues long. Germline assignment: CDR1 SGDLS and CDR2 YYNGEE. Trimming shortened V by 0 bases and J by 4 bases, and 13 bases separated the two germline ends. The CDR3 region has the DNA TGTGCCAGCAGCGTAGAGTTAGCGAGCACCACCGGGGAGCTGTTTTTT. It encodes CASSVELASTTGELFF.

This chain links TRBV12-1 with TRBJ1-6; TRBD1, the D gene given by the table, was not confirmed from the DNA. TRBV12-1 is annotated as a pseudogene. The CDR3 spans 16 residues. CDR3 nucleotide sequence: TGTGCCAGCATCCCTTCAACAGGGGCGCGGGTCTTCACCCTCCACTTT. It is translated as CASIPSTGARVFTLHF.

This rearrangement joins TRBV19 to TRBJ1-1, with 7 bases matching TRBD1. In germline, CDR1 is LNHDA, CDR2 SQIVND (reference sequence). Trimming removed 4 bases from V and 1 base from J; junction bases left unmatched: 6. CDR3 length equals 15 residues. For the CDR3, the DNA is TGTGCCAGTAGTACTCAAACAGGGGCGAACACTGAAGCTTTCTTT. Amino acids: CASSTQTGANTEAFF.

This clone has only a few counts. This sequence joins TRBV28 and TRBJ1-2, with 9 bases matching TRBD1. This CDR3 spans 16 amino acids. Germline V gives CDR1 MDHEN, CDR2 SYDVKM. With 5 bases clipped from V and 3 bases from J, the junction kept 10 bases outside the gene matches. CDR3 nucleotide sequence: TGTGCCAGCAGTCCATCCGGGACAGGGCGGGACTATGGCTACACCTTC. It codes for CASSPSGTGRDYGYTF.

This clone was detected ten times or more. This chain joins TRBV19 and TRBJ1-6; a possible D gene is TRBD1 (5 bases). The germline V and J ends were trimmed by 6 bases and 7 bases, with 10 bases remaining between them. CDR1 LNHDA and CDR2 SQIVND come from the germline V gene (reference sequence). CDR3 length equals 13 residues. The CDR3 loop is CASSPDRNSPLHF. CDR3 DNA sequence: TGTGCCAGTAGCCCAGACAGAAATTCACCCCTCCACTTT.

The chain carries TRBV6-2 or TRBV6-3 and TRBJ1-1; 12 bases agree with TRBD1. V shed 5 bases and J 2 bases; nucleotides not matched to a gene: 6. This CDR3 spans 16 amino acids. Germline V gene lookup returns CDR1 MNHEY and CDR2 SVGEGT. In nucleotides, the CDR3 is TGTGCCAGCAGTACTTGGGGACAGGGGGCCAACACTGAAGCTTTCTTT. This codes for CASSTWGQGANTEAFF.

This chain joins TRBV30 and TRBJ1-1; D gene uncertain. V was clipped by 7 bases and J by 4 bases, with 22 bases between them. This CDR3 is 15 amino acids long. Germline CDR1 GTSNPN, CDR2 SVGIG (reference sequence). This CDR3 is CAFSKGPKGGTEAFF. CDR3 sequence (DNA): TGTGCCTTCTCGAAGGGCCCTAAAGGAGGCACTGAAGCTTTCTTT.

J is TRBJ2-7 and V is TRBV5-6; 9 nucleotides align to TRBD1. J was trimmed by 5 bases and V by 1 base; bases with no gene match: 10. CDR3 size: 16 residues. Germline V lookup: CDR1 SGHDT, CDR2 YYEEEE. CDR3 in amino acids: CASSLFTGTGNNEQYF. The CDR3, as DNA: TGTGCCAGCAGCTTGTTTACCGGGACAGGGAATAACGAGCAGTACTTC. The whole variable domain, remainder taken from reference TRBV5-6 and TRBJ2-7, is DAGVTQSPTHLIKTRGQQVTLRCSPKSGHDTVSWYQQALGQGPQFIFQYYEEEERQRGNFPDRFSGHQFPNYSSELNVNALLLGDSALYLCASSLFTGTGNNEQYFGPGTRLTVT.

The chain couples TRBV19 to TRBJ2-3; TRBD2 matches 10 bases. The V gene's germline CDR1 is LNHDA and CDR2 SQIVND (reference sequence). The CDR3 covers 17 residues. J lost 2 bases, V lost 4 bases, and 9 bases had no gene match. CDR3 sequence (DNA): TGTGCCAGTAGTACCTATCTTAGCGGGGGGATCACAGATACGCAGTATTTT. This codes for CASSTYLSGGITDTQYF. Full variable domain (remainder filled in from reference TRBV19 and TRBJ2-3): DGGITQSPKYLFRKEGQNVTLSCEQNLNHDAMYWYRQDPGQGLRLIYYSQIVNDFQKGDIAEGYSVSREKKESFPLTVTSAQKNPTAFYLCASSTYLSGGITDTQYFGPGTRLTVL.

V usage is TRBV10-2 and J usage is TRBJ1-1, with no clear D. This CDR3 region has 12 residues. V was trimmed by 7 bases and J by 4 bases, leaving 10 bases between them. CDR1 and CDR2 from the germline V gene are WSHSY and SAAADI. The CDR3 loop reads CASIEGGTEAFF. In DNA, the CDR3 is TGCGCCAGCATCGAGGGAGGCACTGAAGCTTTCTTT.

V gene TRBV6-5 combines with J gene TRBJ1-1; D remains ambiguous. CDR1 is MNHEY, CDR2 SVGAGI, per germline. Trimming took 6 bases from V and 1 from J, leaving 6 bases between them. This CDR3 has 12 amino acids. The CDR3 here is CASRNRNTEAFF. CDR3 DNA: TGTGCCAGCAGGAACAGGAACACTGAAGCTTTCTTT.

This sequence joins TRBV2 and TRBJ1-6; D is possibly TRBD1 (6 bases). The CDR3 has 14 residues. Trimming cost V 6 bases and J 10 bases, with 16 bases left between them. CDR1 SNHLY and CDR2 FYNNEI come from the germline V gene. CDR3 protein: CASSNEIGGSPLHF. In DNA, the CDR3 is TGTGCCAGCAGCAATGAAATAGGGGGATCACCCCTCCACTTT.

The rearrangement joins TRBV6-6 to TRBJ1-1; 7 nucleotides agree with TRBD1. The trim removed 4 bases at V and 1 base at J, leaving 6 bases unmatched. The CDR3 runs 15 residues. The germline CDR1 and CDR2 sequences are MNHNY and SVGAGI (reference sequence). CDR3 sequence: CASSSWTGKNTEAFF. In DNA, the CDR3 is TGTGCCAGCAGTTCTTGGACAGGAAAGAACACTGAAGCTTTCTTT.

This chain uses TRBV7-9 with TRBJ2-2; TRBD1 agrees at 7 bases. With V trimmed by 4 bases and J by 4 bases, 3 bases remained unmatched. Germline V gives CDR1 SEHNR, CDR2 FQNEAQ (reference sequence). The CDR3 runs 14 residues. DNA for the CDR3: TGTGCCAGCAGCTACGACAGGGTCACCGGGGAGCTGTTTTTT. Amino acids: CASSYDRVTGELFF.

The rearrangement uses TRBV5-1 and TRBJ2-3; the match to TRBD2 covers 9 bases. V lost 2 bases, J lost 9 bases, and 7 bases stayed unmatched. Germline V lookup: CDR1 SGHRS, CDR2 YFSETQ. This CDR3 region has 14 residues. The CDR3 region is CASSFSRGGPTQYF. DNA for the CDR3: TGCGCCAGCAGCTTTTCGCGGGGGGGGCCGACGCAGTATTTT.

The chain is built from TRBV3-1 (or the pseudogene TRBV3-2) and TRBJ1-6, with 7 bases aligning to TRBD1. Per the germline V gene, CDR1 is LGHDT and CDR2 is YNNKEL (reference sequence). The V and J ends lost 6 bases and 4 bases, in that order; junction bases with no gene match: 3. The CDR3 is 14 residues long. CDR3 loop: CASRGTVYNSPLHF. Here the CDR3 DNA reads TGTGCCAGCAGGGGGACAGTATATAATTCACCCCTCCACTTT.

The genes are TRBV27 and TRBJ1-2, with TRBD1 as a possible D gene (5 bases). Germline-derived CDR1 and CDR2 are MNHEY and SMNVEV (reference sequence). The CDR3 totals 13 residues. Trimming left V 6 bases short and J 6 bases short, with 14 bases between. CDR3 in DNA: TGTGCCAGCAGACACGGGGGGGTGGATGGCTACACCTTC. The encoded protein is CASRHGGVDGYTF.

The chain couples TRBV5-6 to TRBJ1-5; tentatively, D is TRBD1 (6 bases). The V and J ends lost 5 bases and 0 bases respectively, with 15 bases between them. The CDR3 spans 16 residues. Germline values: CDR1 SGHDT, CDR2 YYEEEE. Here the CDR3 DNA reads TGTGCCAGCAGTGTGGGGGCACGAGGTAGCAATCAGCCCCAGCATTTT. Translation gives CASSVGARGSNQPQHF.

The gene calls are TRBV15 and TRBJ1-2; 7 positions agree with TRBD1. Germline V gene sequence: CDR1 LNHNV, CDR2 YYDKDF (reference sequence). J was trimmed by 4 bases and V by 8 bases; bases with no gene match: 22. The CDR3 spans 18 residues. In nucleotides, the CDR3 is TGTGCCACCTCGCTGCAACGGGGGCAGACAGGGTTTACCTATGGCTACACCTTC. This codes for CATSLQRGQTGFTYGYTF.

There are many counts of this clone. The chain links TRBV27 to TRBJ1-1, with 7 bases that match TRBD1. The CDR3 spans 14 residues. J lost 3 bases, V lost 5 bases, and 6 bases had no gene match. Germline assignment: CDR1 MNHEY and CDR2 SMNVEV (reference sequence). CDR3 amino acids: CASSTTGAYTEAFF. CDR3 coding DNA: TGTGCCAGCAGTACCACAGGGGCCTACACTGAAGCTTTCTTT.